This T cell receptor (beta chain) was identified in a study of cytomegalovirus exposure and HLA in healthy donors. Study-level results: Indistinguishability led to the exclusion of some V segments, TRBV6-2 and TRBV6-3 included. A later analysis showed TCR association rates differing by HLA locus, peaking at DRB1 and lowest at HLA-C.

Both 60 Vbeta primers and 13 Jbeta primers went into the PCR. Profiled with immunoSEQ multiplex PCR; TCRdb holds only in-frame clones, not every one. The data show some 150,000 clones, under 90% seen once. This clone was counted a few times. Antigen specificity is unknown. V was shortened by 7 bases and J by 5 bases, with 17 bases between the two germline ends. There are 14 residues in the CDR3. Germline assignment: CDR1 MDHEN and CDR2 SYDVKM. The origin of this receptor is a man aged 25 to 40 in good health and CMV-seronegative. Sequenced sample: PBMCs. V gene TRBV28 combines with J gene TRBJ1-1, with a weak D call TRBD1 (6 bases). The CDR3 bases are TGTGCCAGCACCCTTTGGGGGGGGCCAACTGAAGCTTTCTTT. Translation gives CASTLWGGPTEAFF.